Listed below are T cell receptor beta chains from one sample, sequenced in a study of blood T cells in healthy people across ages. TCRdb processed the 5' RACE reads anew with MiXCR; each CDR3 protein has one entry. The sample lists 700,000 to 900,000 distinct CDR3 sequences, roughly 50% occurring once. Sequences were obtained from blood. The receptors derive from a man older than 75 in good health. Each CDR3 is given with its conserved first and last residue.

length: 16; V: TRBV6-6; CDR3: CASSYSGGGPYNEQYF
length: 18; V: TRBV5-1; CDR3: CASSWVKAVSSSYNEQFF
length: 16; V: TRBV6-6; CDR3: CASSGSPRGQAETQYF
length: 14; V: TRBV20-1; CDR3: CSAREGLAVDTQYF
length: 14; V: TRBV5-6; CDR3: CASSLVGLAYEQYF
length: 15; V: TRBV12-3/TRBV12-4; CDR3: CASSWWTVSNYGYTF
length: 15; V: TRBV7-9; CDR3: CASSPDRESWQPQHF
length: 12; V: TRBV10-3; CDR3: CASTRATNEQFF
length: 15; V: TRBV20-1; CDR3: CSAHPTVSSYNEQFF
length: 16; V: TRBV3-1; CDR3: CASSQGLAGEPGTQYF
length: 14; V: TRBV4-2; CDR3: CASSQDLYYNEQFF
length: 15; V: TRBV4-2; CDR3: CASSQATSGKETQYF
length: 11; V: TRBV10-3; CDR3: CAISARETQYF
length: 14; V: TRBV3-1; CDR3: CASSQDGYYNEQYF
length: 13; V: TRBV5-1; CDR3: CASATLFSGEQYF
length: 15; V: TRBV9; CDR3: CASSSDGSGTGEQFF
length: 16; V: TRBV27; CDR3: CASSLSWTVSSYEQYF